In its sample, the clone carrying this TCR beta chain was seen many times. Its target is unknown. Germline lookup yields CDR1 DFQATT and CDR2 SNEGSKA (reference sequence). V was pared by 0 bases and J by 5 bases, with 17 bases between. The CDR3 totals 16 residues. This sample is drawn from a study of CD8 T cells in ankylosing spondylitis. Using quantitative 5'-RACE with molecular barcodes, the authors made TCR beta libraries. TCRdb analysed the 5' RACE reads with MiXCR anew, one entry per CDR3 protein. The sample records approximately 520,000 distinct CDR3 sequences, over 4% being singletons. Notes on the study in general: As reported, disease-linked clones showed significant enrichment in matched ankylosing spondylitis synovial fluid. Seemingly characteristic of ankylosing spondylitis blood was a TCR beta motif consisting of 7 or 8 highly homologous variants.

This chain connects TRBV20-1 to TRBJ2-1; D possibly corresponds to TRBD1 (7 bases). The specimen was blood, either unsorted or a sorted T cell fraction (not recorded which). The receptor was derived from a male donor with ankylosing spondylitis. The CDR3 is CSARDRRRGLNNEQFF. CDR3 coding DNA: TGCAGTGCTAGAGATCGGCGGAGGGGGCTTAACAATGAGCAGTTCTTC.